The next 20 T cell receptor beta chains were all read from a single sample in a study of T-cell reconstitution after alpha-beta-depleted transplantation in children. A library of TCRbeta sequences, prepared with unique molecular identifiers, was generated. TCRdb fed the PCR reads into MiXCR, producing one record per CDR3 protein. The profile covers 240,000 or so distinct CDR3 sequences, with 6.5% to 10% appearing a single time and just under 6.5% taken by the ten largest. The sample here was PBMCs, mostly from graft donor cells, taken 180 days after TCRalphabeta/CD19-depleted stem cell transplant. The receptor source for this set is a male patient between 5 and 17 years old who had a stem cell transplant for acute lymphoblastic leukemia, so the T cells may come from the graft donor.

Many counts were recorded for this clonotype. The chain has TRBV7-9 and TRBJ2-1; 7 bases are shared with TRBD1. V lost 3 bases and J lost 5; bases outside the gene matches: 4. From germline, CDR1 is SEHNR and CDR2 FQNEAQ (reference sequence). This CDR3 has 14 residues. As DNA, the CDR3 is TGTGCCAGCAGCTTCCCTACAGGGGACAATGAGCAGTTCTTC. This gives the protein CASSFPTGDNEQFF.

This clonotype occurred many times. The chain combines TRBV20-1 with TRBJ2-2, with 9 bases that match TRBD1. J was trimmed by 7 bases and V by 3 bases; bases with no gene match: 6. This CDR3 region has 14 residues. CDR1 and CDR2 from the germline V gene are DFQATT and SNEGSKA (reference sequence). This chain's CDR3 is CSAREQGAFGELFF. The DNA for the CDR3 is TGCAGTGCTAGGGAACAGGGGGCCTTCGGGGAGCTGTTTTTT.

At least ten counts were recorded for this clonotype. The chain has TRBV2 and TRBJ2-2, with 9 bases aligning to TRBD1. The CDR3 is 14 amino acids. Germline-derived CDR1 and CDR2 are SNHLY and FYNNEI. V shed 7 bases, J shed 4 bases, and the junction held 4 bases outside the gene matches. The CDR3 DNA sequence: TGTGCCAGCACCACACAGGGGGCCACCGGGGAGCTGTTTTTT. Residues: CASTTQGATGELFF.

This clonotype was seen ten or more times. The CDR3 loop reads CASSFGVGESSYEQYF. CDR3 DNA sequence: TGTGCCAGCAGCTTCGGGGTGGGGGAGAGCTCCTACGAGCAGTACTTC. The J gene is TRBJ2-7, the V gene TRBV11-1; possibly TRBD1 or TRBD2 for D (5 bases each). V dropped 3 bases and J dropped 0 bases, with 15 bases sitting between them. This CDR3 has 16 residues. Germline loops: CDR1 SGHAT, CDR2 FQDESV (reference sequence).

This chain links TRBV19 with TRBJ2-3, with D unclear. Germline V lookup: CDR1 LNHDA, CDR2 SQIVND (reference sequence). V was clipped by 7 bases and J by 0 bases, with 8 bases between them. This CDR3 is built from 13 residues. The CDR3 loop is CASNKASTDTQYF. The CDR3 bases are TGTGCCAGTAACAAGGCTAGCACAGATACGCAGTATTTT.

This clonotype has at least ten counts. The V call is TRBV12-3 or TRBV12-4, the J call TRBJ2-6; D unclear. The CDR3 has 16 residues. Trimming removed 3 bases from V and 0 bases from J, with 9 bases in between. CDR3 coding DNA: TGTGCCAGCAGTTTTTACCGCTCCTCTGGGGCCAACGTCCTGACTTTC. As protein: CASSFYRSSGANVLTF.

This clonotype appeared many times. This sequence joins TRBV28 and TRBJ1-1; D perhaps matches TRBD1 (6 bases). The CDR3 sequence is 16 residues long. Trimming took off 6 bases at V and 0 bases at J, with 17 bases between the two ends. Germline CDR1 is MDHEN and CDR2 is SYDVKM. CDR3: CASSRPGGPMNTEAFF. CDR3 DNA sequence: TGTGCCAGCAGCCGCCCCGGGGGGCCCATGAACACTGAAGCTTTCTTT.

This clonotype was counted at least ten times. The chain employs TRBV5-1 and TRBJ1-1; D not resolved. In germline, CDR1 is SGHRS, CDR2 YFSETQ. With 0 bases removed from V and 0 bases from J, the gap between germline ends came to 12 bases. CDR3 length: 16 residues. CDR3 amino acids: CASSLVAGSMNTEAFF. The CDR3 DNA follows: TGCGCCAGCAGCTTGGTGGCCGGGAGCATGAACACTGAAGCTTTCTTT. The whole variable domain, filled in from reference TRBV5-1 and TRBJ1-1, reads KAGVTQTPRYLIKTRGQQVTLSCSPISGHRSVSWYQQTPGQGLQFLFEYFSETQRNKGNFPGRFSGRQFSNSRSEMNVSTLELGDSALYLCASSLVAGSMNTEAFFGQGTRLTVV.

There are a few counts of this clonotype. The rearrangement links TRBV10-3 to TRBJ2-3, with D unresolved. Trimming removed 2 bases at V and 0 bases at J, with 9 bases between. CDR1 ENHRY and CDR2 SYGVKD come from the germline V gene. The CDR3 has 15 amino acids. The CDR3 DNA reads TGTGCCATCAGTGAGGAAGAGACTAGCACAGATACGCAGTATTTT. Translation gives CAISEEETSTDTQYF.

This clonotype has ten or more counts. The chain joins TRBV3-1 to TRBJ1-3, with D uncertain. Per the germline V gene, CDR1 is LGHDT and CDR2 is YNNKEL (reference sequence). The CDR3 loop spans 17 amino acids. V was trimmed by 0 bases and J by 0 bases, leaving 12 bases between them. In DNA form, the CDR3 reads TGTGCCAGCAGCCAAGAAGGACCCGCCGTCTCTGGAAACACCATATATTTT. Its protein is CASSQEGPAVSGNTIYF.

This clonotype has ten or more counts. The chain employs TRBV20-1 and TRBJ2-4; 8 bases line up with TRBD2. The J segment lost 8 bases and the V segment lost 3 bases, leaving 6 bases of the junction unmatched. Germline loops: CDR1 DFQATT, CDR2 SNEGSKA (reference sequence). The CDR3 extends over 13 amino acids. The CDR3 DNA is TGCAGTGCTAGGAGGGCGACTAGCGACATTCAGTACTTC. It codes for CSARRATSDIQYF.

This clonotype came up many times. The rearrangement links TRBV28 to TRBJ2-1, with 9 bases that match TRBD1. Unmatched junction bases numbered 5, after V lost 1 base and J lost 4 bases. The CDR3 loop spans 16 amino acids. CDR1 MDHEN and CDR2 SYDVKM come from the germline V gene. The CDR3 region is CASSLYDRGFYNEQFF. The CDR3 DNA reads as TGTGCCAGCAGTTTATACGACAGGGGGTTTTACAATGAGCAGTTCTTC.

This clonotype was seen repeatedly, ten times or more. V and J are TRBV20-1 and TRBJ1-2; D gene ambiguous. Trimming left V 6 bases short and J 2 bases short, with 13 bases between. This CDR3 is built from 13 residues. Germline lookup yields CDR1 DFQATT and CDR2 SNEGSKA (reference sequence). CDR3 protein: CSARPSPNYGYTF. CDR3 in DNA: TGCAGTGCCCGGCCCAGCCCGAACTATGGCTACACCTTC.

This clonotype was seen at least ten times. V and J are TRBV28 and TRBJ2-1; 8 bases are shared with TRBD1. J gave up 9 bases and V 6 bases, and 10 bases lay outside the gene matches. The CDR3 has 14 amino acids. Germline V gene sequence: CDR1 MDHEN, CDR2 SYDVKM. Here the CDR3 DNA reads TGTGCCAGCAGCCCAGGGGGCGCAGGGGGTGAGCAGTTCTTC. Translated, it gives CASSPGGAGGEQFF.

In its sample, this clonotype was seen many times. The chain recombines TRBV7-8 with TRBJ2-5; D unresolved. The CDR3 contains 13 residues. V dropped 1 base and J dropped 7 bases, with 10 bases sitting between them. The germline V gene encodes CDR1 SGHVS and CDR2 FQNEAQ. CDR3: CASSLGDTRTQYF. CDR3 DNA: TGTGCCAGCAGCTTAGGGGATACGAGGACCCAGTACTTC.

This clonotype was observed at least ten times. The chain has TRBV3-1 and TRBJ2-7; TRBD1 matches at 7 bases. CDR1 and CDR2 from the germline V gene are LGHDT and YNNKEL (reference sequence). CDR3 length equals 13 residues. Trimming cost V 5 bases and J 4 bases; bases outside gene matches: 5. The CDR3 coding sequence is TGTGCCAGCAGCACCCTGACAGGGTACGAGCAGTACTTC. Translating it yields CASSTLTGYEQYF.

This clonotype was observed many times. The chain employs TRBV7-3 and TRBJ2-2; 9 bases match TRBD1. The germline CDR1 and CDR2 sequences are SGHTA and FQGTGA. The trim removed 8 bases at V and 4 bases at J, leaving 2 bases unmatched. This CDR3 comprises 13 residues. The CDR3 is CASRDRATGELFF. CDR3 DNA: TGTGCCAGCCGGGACAGGGCCACCGGGGAGCTGTTTTTT.

Many counts were recorded for this clonotype. The genes are TRBV20-1 and TRBJ2-3, with 8 bases that match TRBD2. The CDR3 extends over 15 amino acids. V lost 3 bases, J lost 2 bases, and 7 bases stayed unmatched. Germline V CDR1 and CDR2: DFQATT, SNEGSKA (reference sequence). Here the CDR3 reads CSASVIAGTTDTQYF. CDR3 nucleotides: TGCAGTGCTAGTGTAATAGCGGGAACCACAGATACGCAGTATTTT.

This clonotype was detected many times. In DNA form, the CDR3 reads TGCGCCACAGCAGGTGGCGGGAGGACCTCCTACAATGAGCAGTTCTTC. This gives the protein CATAGGGRTSYNEQFF. The J gene is TRBJ2-1, the V gene TRBV10-2; TRBD2 aligns across 8 bases. This CDR3 has 16 residues. V gave up 10 bases and J gave up 0 bases; unmatched junction bases: 11. The germline V gene has CDR1 WSHSY and CDR2 SAAADI.

This clonotype came up a few times. V and J are TRBV6-1 and TRBJ2-6, with D tentatively TRBD1 or TRBD2 (5 bases each). The V end lost 4 bases, the J end lost 0 bases, and 16 bases lay between the germline ends. The CDR3 has 18 residues. Looked up from germline, CDR1 is MNHNS and CDR2 is SASEGT. CDR3 amino acids: CASSVIWDRYSGANVLTF. CDR3 nucleotides: TGTGCCAGCAGTGTTATCTGGGACCGCTACTCTGGGGCCAACGTCCTGACTTTC.